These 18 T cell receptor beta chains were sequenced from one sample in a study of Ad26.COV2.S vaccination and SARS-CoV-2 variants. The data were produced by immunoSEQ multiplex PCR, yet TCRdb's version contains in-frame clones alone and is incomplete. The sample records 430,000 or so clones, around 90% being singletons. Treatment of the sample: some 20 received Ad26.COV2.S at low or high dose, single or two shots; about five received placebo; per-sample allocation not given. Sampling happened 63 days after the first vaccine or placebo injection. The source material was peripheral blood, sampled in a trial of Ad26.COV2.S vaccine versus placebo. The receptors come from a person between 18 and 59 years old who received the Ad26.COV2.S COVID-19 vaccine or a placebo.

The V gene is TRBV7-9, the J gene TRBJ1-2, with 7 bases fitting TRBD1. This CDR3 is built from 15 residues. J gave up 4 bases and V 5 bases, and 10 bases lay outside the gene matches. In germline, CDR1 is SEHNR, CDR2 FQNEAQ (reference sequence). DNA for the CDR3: TGTGCCAGCAGCCCCAGACAGGGTTTGAGCTATGGCTACACCTTC. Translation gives CASSPRQGLSYGYTF.

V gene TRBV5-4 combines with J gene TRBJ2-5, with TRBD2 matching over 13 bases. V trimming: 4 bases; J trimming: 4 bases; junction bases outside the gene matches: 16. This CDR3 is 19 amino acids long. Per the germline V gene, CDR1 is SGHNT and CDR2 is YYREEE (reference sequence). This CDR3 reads CASSPGLAGAFDYRETQYF. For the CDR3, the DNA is TGTGCCAGCAGCCCCGGACTAGCGGGAGCTTTCGATTACCGAGAGACCCAGTACTTC. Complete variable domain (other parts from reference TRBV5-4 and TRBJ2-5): ETGVTQSPTHLIKTRGQQVTLRCSSQSGHNTVSWYQQALGQGPQFIFQYYREEENGRGNFPPRFSGLQFPNYSSELNVNALELDDSALYLCASSPGLAGAFDYRETQYFGPGTRLLVL.

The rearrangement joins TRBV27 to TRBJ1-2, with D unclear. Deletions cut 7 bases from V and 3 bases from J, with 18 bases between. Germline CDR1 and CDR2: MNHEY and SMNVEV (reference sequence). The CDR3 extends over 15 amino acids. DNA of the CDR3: TGTGCCAGCAAACTGTCTTACAGAACAGACTATGGCTACACCTTC. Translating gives CASKLSYRTDYGYTF.

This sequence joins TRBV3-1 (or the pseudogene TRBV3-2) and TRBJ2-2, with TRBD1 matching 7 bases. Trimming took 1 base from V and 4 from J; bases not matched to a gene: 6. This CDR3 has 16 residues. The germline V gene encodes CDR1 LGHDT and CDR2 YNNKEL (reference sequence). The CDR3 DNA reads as TGTGCCAGCAGCCAAGTATTACAGGGGCTCACCGGGGAGCTGTTTTTT. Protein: CASSQVLQGLTGELFF.

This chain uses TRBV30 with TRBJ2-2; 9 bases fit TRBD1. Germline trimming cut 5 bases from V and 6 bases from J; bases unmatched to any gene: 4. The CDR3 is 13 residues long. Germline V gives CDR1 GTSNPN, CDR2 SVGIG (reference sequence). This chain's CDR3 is CAWRQGEAGELFF. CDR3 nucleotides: TGTGCCTGGCGACAGGGGGAGGCCGGGGAGCTGTTTTTT.

Here the CDR3 DNA reads TGTGCCAGCAGCCCCCTGGGGTGGGGCACAGATACGCAGTATTTT. This translates into CASSPLGWGTDTQYF. V and J are TRBV9 and TRBJ2-3; D gene uncertain. This CDR3 is 15 amino acids long. Germline V lookup: CDR1 SGDLS, CDR2 YYNGEE. Trimming stripped 4 bases from V and 1 base from J, with 13 bases between.

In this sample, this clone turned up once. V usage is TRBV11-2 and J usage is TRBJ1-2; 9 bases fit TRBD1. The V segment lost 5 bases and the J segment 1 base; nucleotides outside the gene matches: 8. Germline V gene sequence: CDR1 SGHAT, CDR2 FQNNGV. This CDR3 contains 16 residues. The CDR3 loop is CASSTLGQGYNYGYTF. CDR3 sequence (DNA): TGTGCCAGCAGCACCCTGGGACAGGGATATAACTATGGCTACACCTTC.

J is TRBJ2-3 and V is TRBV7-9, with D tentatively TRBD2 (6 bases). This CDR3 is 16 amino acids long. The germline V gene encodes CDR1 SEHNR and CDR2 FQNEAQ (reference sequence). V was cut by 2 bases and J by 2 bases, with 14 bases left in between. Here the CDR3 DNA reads TGTGCCAGCAGCTTATGGTTGGCTAGCGTCACAGATACGCAGTATTTT. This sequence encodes CASSLWLASVTDTQYF.

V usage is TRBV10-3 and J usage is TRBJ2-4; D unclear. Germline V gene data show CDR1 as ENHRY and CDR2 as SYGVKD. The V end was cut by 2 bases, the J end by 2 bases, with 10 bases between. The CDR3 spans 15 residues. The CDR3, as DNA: TGTGCCATCAGTGAGGCTGGGCAGCCCAAAAACATTCAGTACTTC. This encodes CAISEAGQPKNIQYF.

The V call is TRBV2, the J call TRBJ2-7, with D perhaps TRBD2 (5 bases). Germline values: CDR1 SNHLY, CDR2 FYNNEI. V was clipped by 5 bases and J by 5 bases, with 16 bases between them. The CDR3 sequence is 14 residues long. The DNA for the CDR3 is TGTGCCAGCAGTCCCCTGACACCGAGGGACGAGCAGTACTTC. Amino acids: CASSPLTPRDEQYF. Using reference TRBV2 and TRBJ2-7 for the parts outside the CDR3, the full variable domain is EPEVTQTPSHQVTQMGQEVILRCVPISNHLYFYWYRQILGQKVEFLVSFYNNEISEKSEIFDDQFSVERPDGSNFTLKIRSTKLEDSAMYFCASSPLTPRDEQYFGPGTRLTVT.

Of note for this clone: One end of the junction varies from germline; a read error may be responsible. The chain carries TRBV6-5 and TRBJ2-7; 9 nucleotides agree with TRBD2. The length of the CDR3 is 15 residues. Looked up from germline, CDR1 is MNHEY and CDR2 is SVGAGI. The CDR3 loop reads CASSDSGTSPYEQYF. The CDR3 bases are TGTGCCAGCAGTGACTCCGGGACTAGCCCCTACGAGCAGTACTTC.

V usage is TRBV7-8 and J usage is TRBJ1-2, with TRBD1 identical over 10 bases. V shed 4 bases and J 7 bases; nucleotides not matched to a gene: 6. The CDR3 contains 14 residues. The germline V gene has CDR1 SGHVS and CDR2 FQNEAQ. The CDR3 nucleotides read TGTGCCAGCAGCTCCCGGACAGGGGGTTTTGGCTACACCTTC. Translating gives CASSSRTGGFGYTF.

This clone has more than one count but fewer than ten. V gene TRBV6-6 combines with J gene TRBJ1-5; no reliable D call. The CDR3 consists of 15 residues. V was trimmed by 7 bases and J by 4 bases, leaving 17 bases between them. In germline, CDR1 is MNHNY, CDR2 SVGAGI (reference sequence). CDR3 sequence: CASTIIPVGNQPQHF. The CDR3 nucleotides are TGTGCCAGCACCATTATCCCGGTAGGGAATCAGCCCCAGCATTTT.

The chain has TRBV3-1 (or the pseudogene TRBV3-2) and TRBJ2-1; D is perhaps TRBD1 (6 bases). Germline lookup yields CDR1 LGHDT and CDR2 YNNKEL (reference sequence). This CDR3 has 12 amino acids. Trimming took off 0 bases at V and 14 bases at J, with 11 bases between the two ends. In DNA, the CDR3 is TGTGCCAGCAGCCAAGAATCACAGGGAAAGTTCTTC. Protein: CASSQESQGKFF.

The CDR3 here is CASSQSGAGNTIYF. The CDR3 DNA reads TGTGCCAGCAGCCAATCCGGGGCTGGAAACACCATATATTTT. V is TRBV3-1 (or the pseudogene TRBV3-2) and J is TRBJ1-3; no clear D. Germline loops: CDR1 LGHDT, CDR2 YNNKEL (reference sequence). The CDR3 length is 14 residues. V was cut by 2 bases and J by 2 bases, with 7 bases left in between.

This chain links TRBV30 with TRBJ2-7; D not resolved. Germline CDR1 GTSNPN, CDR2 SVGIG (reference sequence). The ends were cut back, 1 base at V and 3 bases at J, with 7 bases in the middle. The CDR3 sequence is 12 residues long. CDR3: CAWSGINYEQYF. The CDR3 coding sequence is TGTGCCTGGAGTGGGATTAACTACGAGCAGTACTTC. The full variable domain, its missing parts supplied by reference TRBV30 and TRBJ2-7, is SQTIHQWPATLVQPVGSPLSLECTVEGTSNPNLYWYRQAAGRGLQLLFYSVGIGQISSEVPQNLSASRPQDRQFILSSKKLLLSDSGFYLCAWSGINYEQYFGPGTRLTVT.

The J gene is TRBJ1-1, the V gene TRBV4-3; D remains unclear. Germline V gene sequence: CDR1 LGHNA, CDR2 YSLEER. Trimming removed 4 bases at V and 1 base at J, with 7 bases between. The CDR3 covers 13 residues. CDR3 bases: TGCGCCAGCAGCCCCGGTACGAACACTGAAGCTTTCTTT. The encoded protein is CASSPGTNTEAFF.

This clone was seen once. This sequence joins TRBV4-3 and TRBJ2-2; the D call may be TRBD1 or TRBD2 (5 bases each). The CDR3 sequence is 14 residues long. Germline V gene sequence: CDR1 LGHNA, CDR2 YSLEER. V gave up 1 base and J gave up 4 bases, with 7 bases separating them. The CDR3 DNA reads TGCGCCAGCAGCCAAGGGGACCGCACCGGGGAGCTGTTTTTT. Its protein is CASSQGDRTGELFF.